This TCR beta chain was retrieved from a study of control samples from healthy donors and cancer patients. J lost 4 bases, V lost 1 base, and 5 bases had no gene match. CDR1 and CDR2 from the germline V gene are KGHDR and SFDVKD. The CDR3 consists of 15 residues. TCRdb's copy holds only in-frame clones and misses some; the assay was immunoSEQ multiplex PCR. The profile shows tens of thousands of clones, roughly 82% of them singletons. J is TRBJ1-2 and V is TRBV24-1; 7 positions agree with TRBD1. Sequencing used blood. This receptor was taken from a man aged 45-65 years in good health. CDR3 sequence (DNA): TGTGCCACCAGTGATTTAAAGACAGGGCCCTATGGCTACACCTTC. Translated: CATSDLKTGPYGYTF.